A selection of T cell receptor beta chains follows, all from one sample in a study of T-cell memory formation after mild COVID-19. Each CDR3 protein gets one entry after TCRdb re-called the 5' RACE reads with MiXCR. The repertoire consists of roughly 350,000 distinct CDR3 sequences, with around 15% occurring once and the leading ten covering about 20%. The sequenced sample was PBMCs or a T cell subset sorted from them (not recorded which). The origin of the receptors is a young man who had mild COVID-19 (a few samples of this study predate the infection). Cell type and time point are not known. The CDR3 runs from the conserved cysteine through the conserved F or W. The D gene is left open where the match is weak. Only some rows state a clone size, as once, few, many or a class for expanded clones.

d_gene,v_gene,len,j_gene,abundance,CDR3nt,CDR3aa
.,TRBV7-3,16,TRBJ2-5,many,TGTGCCAGCAGCCTACGGGGTGGCGGGGCTCAAGAGACCCAGTACTTC,CASSLRGGGAQETQYF
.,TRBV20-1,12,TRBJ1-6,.,TGCAGTGCTAGAGAACCAAATTCACCCCTCCACTTT,CSAREPNSPLHF
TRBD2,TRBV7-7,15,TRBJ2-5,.,TGTGCCAGCAGCTTAAAAGTAACTAGCGAAGAGACCCAGTACTTC,CASSLKVTSEETQYF
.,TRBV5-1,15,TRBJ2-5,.,TGCGCCAGCAGCTTGGTAGGCCCGGAGCAAGAGACCCAGTACTTC,CASSLVGPEQETQYF
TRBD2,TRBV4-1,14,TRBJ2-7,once,TGCGCCAGCAGCCCTCGCGGGGGGGCCAACGAGCAGTACTTC,CASSPRGGANEQYF
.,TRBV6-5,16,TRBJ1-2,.,TGTGCCAGCAGTTACTCGATTGGGGCAGGAGCACATGGCTACACCTTC,CASSYSIGAGAHGYTF
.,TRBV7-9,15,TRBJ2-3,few,TGTGCCAGCAGCCGTAGGGACGGCAACACAGATACGCAGTATTTT,CASSRRDGNTDTQYF
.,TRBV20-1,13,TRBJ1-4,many,TGCAGTGCAATTATCCCGGTGGAGGAAAAACTGTTTTTT,CSAIIPVEEKLFF
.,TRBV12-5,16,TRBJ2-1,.,TGTGCTAGTGGTCCGACCGACACGGGCACCTACAATGAGCAGTTCTTC,CASGPTDTGTYNEQFF
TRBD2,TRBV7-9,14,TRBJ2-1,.,TGTGCCAGCAGCTTCTCCGGACTAGCGGGGGAGCAGTTCTTC,CASSFSGLAGEQFF
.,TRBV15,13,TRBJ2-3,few,TGTGCCACCAGCAGCCCGGGGGAAGATACGCAGTATTTT,CATSSPGEDTQYF
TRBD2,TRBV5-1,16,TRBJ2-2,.,TGCGCCAGCAGAGCTAGCGGGGGATCTAGTACCGGGGAGCTGTTTTTT,CASRASGGSSTGELFF
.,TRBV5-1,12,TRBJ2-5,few,TGCGCCAGCAGCCCATATCGAGAGACCCAGTACTTC,CASSPYRETQYF
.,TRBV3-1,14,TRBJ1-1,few,TGTGCCAGCAGCCAAGAAGGGACTCGCACTGAAGCTTTCTTT,CASSQEGTRTEAFF
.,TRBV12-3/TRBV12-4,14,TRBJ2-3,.,TGTGCCAGCAGTCGGACAGAGAGCACAGATACGCAGTATTTT,CASSRTESTDTQYF
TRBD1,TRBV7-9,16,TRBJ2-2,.,TGTGCCAGCAGCTTGATAAGGACAGGGGGCACCGGGGAGCTGTTTTTT,CASSLIRTGGTGELFF
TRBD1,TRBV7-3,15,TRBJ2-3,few,TGTGCCAGCAGCCCCGGACAGGGAGAAGCAGATACGCAGTATTTT,CASSPGQGEADTQYF
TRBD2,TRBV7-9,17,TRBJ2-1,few,TGTGCCAGCAGACCGAAACCGAGCGGGGGGGCCGTCAATGAGCAGTTCTTC,CASRPKPSGGAVNEQFF
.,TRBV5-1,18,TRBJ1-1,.,TGCGCCAGCAGCTCGCCCAACCAAAAGGACCCAATGAACACTGAAGCTTTCTTT,CASSSPNQKDPMNTEAFF
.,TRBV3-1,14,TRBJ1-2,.,TGTGCCAGCCGAGACAATGACCGAAACTATGGCTACACCTTC,CASRDNDRNYGYTF
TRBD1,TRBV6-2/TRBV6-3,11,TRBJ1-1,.,TGTGCCAGCAGCCAGGGGCCGACAGGGGTATTT,CASSQGPTGVF
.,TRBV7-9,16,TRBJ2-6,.,TGTGCCAGCAGCTTAGAACGAGACTCTGGGGCCAACGTCCTGACTTTC,CASSLERDSGANVLTF
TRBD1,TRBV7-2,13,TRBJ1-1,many,TGTGCCAGCAGCGGGGACAGAAACACTGAAGCTTTCTTT,CASSGDRNTEAFF
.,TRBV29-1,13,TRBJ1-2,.,TGCAGCGTTTGGGTCGACTGGGAGGATGGCTACACCTTC,CSVWVDWEDGYTF
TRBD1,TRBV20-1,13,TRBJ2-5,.,TGCAGTGCTCGGGACAGGTCATTGGTGACCCAGTACTTC,CSARDRSLVTQYF
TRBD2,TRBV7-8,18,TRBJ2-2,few,TGTGCCAGCAGCTTTCCTCTAGCGGGGGATAAGAACACCGGGGAGCTGTTTTTT,CASSFPLAGDKNTGELFF
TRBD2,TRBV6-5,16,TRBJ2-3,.,TGTGCCAGCAGCCCGACTAGCGGGGGAAGCACAGATACGCAGTATTTT,CASSPTSGGSTDTQYF
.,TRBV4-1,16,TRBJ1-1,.,TGCGCCAGCAGCCAAGCGGGGCGCGTCGCGGCCACTGAAGCTTTCTTT,CASSQAGRVAATEAFF
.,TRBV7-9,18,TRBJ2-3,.,TGTGCCAGCAGCTTAGTTGGCGGAGGCGGCAGCTACACAGATACGCAGTATTTT,CASSLVGGGGSYTDTQYF
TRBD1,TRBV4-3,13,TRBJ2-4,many,TGCGCCAGCAGCCGGGACAGGGAAAACATTCAGTACTTC,CASSRDRENIQYF
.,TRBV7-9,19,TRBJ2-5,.,TGTGCCAGCAGCTTGCAGGGGGGACGATCTCTCGCCACCCAAGAGACCCAGTACTTC,CASSLQGGRSLATQETQYF
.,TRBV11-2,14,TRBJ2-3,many,TGTGCCAGCAGCTTAGCAGTCCGCACAGATACGCAGTATTTT,CASSLAVRTDTQYF
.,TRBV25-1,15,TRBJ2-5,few,TGTGCCAGCAGTGAAAGGGCCGGGGTTCAAGAGACCCAGTACTTC,CASSERAGVQETQYF
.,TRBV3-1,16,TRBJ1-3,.,TGTGCCAGCAGCCAAGATCCAGGGATATCTGGAAACACCATATATTTT,CASSQDPGISGNTIYF
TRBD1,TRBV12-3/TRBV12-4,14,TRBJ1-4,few,TGTGCCAGCAGTCCACAGGGGGTTAATGAAAAACTGTTTTTT,CASSPQGVNEKLFF
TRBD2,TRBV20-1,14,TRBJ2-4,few,TGCAGTGCTCGGCGGGGGGGCCTTAGAAACATTCAGTACTTC,CSARRGGLRNIQYF
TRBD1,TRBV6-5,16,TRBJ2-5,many,TGTGCCAGCAGTTACTCGGCCACAGGGGGCCGGGAGACCCAGTACTTC,CASSYSATGGRETQYF
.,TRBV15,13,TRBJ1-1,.,TGTGCCACTACGAAGGGGTTGGTAACTGAAGCTTTCTTT,CATTKGLVTEAFF
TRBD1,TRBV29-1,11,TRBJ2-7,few,TGCAGCGTGGACAGGGGAGACGAGCAGTACTTC,CSVDRGDEQYF
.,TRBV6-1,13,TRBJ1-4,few,TGTGCCAGCCGGGCGGTTAATAATGAAAAACTGTTTTTT,CASRAVNNEKLFF
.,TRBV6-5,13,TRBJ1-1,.,TGTGCCAGCAGTTACGCGGGAATAAGCGAAGCTTTCTTT,CASSYAGISEAFF
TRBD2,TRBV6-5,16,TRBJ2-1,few,TGTGCCAGCAGTCCAAATTCTGCGGGGGGGCCGGGTGAGCAGTTCTTC,CASSPNSAGGPGEQFF
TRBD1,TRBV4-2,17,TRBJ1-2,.,TGTGCCAGCAGCCAAGGACAGGGGGCGATAGGGAACTATGGCTACACCTTC,CASSQGQGAIGNYGYTF
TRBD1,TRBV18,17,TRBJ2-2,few,TGTGCCAGCTCACTAAATGGGCCACAGGGGACCACCGGGGAGCTGTTTTTT,CASSLNGPQGTTGELFF
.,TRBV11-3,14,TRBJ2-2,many,TGTGCCAGCAGCTTAGGACGGGGGAACGGGGAGCTGTTTTTT,CASSLGRGNGELFF
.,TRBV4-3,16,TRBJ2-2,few,TGCGCCAGCAGCCAAGATTTCCAGGGCTGGACCGGGGAGCTGTTTTTT,CASSQDFQGWTGELFF
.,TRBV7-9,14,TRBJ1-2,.,TGTGCCAGCAGCTTATCGGCCGTGGGCTATGGCTACACCTTC,CASSLSAVGYGYTF
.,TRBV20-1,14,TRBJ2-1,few,TGCAGTGCCCCAGGGGTTCTCTCCTACAATGAGCAGTTCTTC,CSAPGVLSYNEQFF
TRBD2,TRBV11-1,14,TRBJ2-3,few,TGTGCCAGCAGCGACCGAGGACTAGCTGATACGCAGTATTTT,CASSDRGLADTQYF
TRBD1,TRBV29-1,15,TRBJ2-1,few,TGCAGCGTGCTGGGTCACAGGGGGGACTACAATGAGCAGTTCTTC,CSVLGHRGDYNEQFF
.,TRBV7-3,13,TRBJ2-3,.,TGTGCCAGCAGCTTGGGGTATCTGGATACGCAGTATTTT,CASSLGYLDTQYF
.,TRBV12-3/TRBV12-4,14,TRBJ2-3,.,TGTGCCAGCAGTTTCGGGGGATCGGCAGATACGCAGTATTTT,CASSFGGSADTQYF
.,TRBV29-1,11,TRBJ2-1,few,TGCAGCGCGACAGGAAGCAATGAGCAGTTCTTC,CSATGSNEQFF
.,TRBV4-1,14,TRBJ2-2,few,TGCGCCAGCAGCCAACAACAGAACACCGGGGAGCTGTTTTTT,CASSQQQNTGELFF
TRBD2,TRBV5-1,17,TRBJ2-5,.,TGCGCCAGCAGCATTGGACTAGCGGGGGCCCTTCAAGAGACCCAGTACTTC,CASSIGLAGALQETQYF
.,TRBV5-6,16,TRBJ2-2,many,TGTGCCAGCAGCTCCTACAGGCTCGCGAACACCGGGGAGCTGTTTTTT,CASSSYRLANTGELFF
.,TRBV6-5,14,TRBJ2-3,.,TGTGCCAGCCGACTCCCGGGGGCCCGAGATACGCAGTATTTT,CASRLPGARDTQYF
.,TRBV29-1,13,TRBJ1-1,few,TGCAGCGTTGAAGAAGGGATGAACACTGAAGCTTTCTTT,CSVEEGMNTEAFF
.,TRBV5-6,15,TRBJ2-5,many,TGTGCCAGCAGCCGGGGGGCGGGCTCCCGAGAGACCCAGTACTTC,CASSRGAGSRETQYF
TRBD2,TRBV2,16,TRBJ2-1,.,TGTGCCAGCAGTCGGCGCGTAGCGGGGGGTTTGAATGAGCAGTTCTTC,CASSRRVAGGLNEQFF